Listed here is a single T cell receptor (beta chain). Its antigen is currently unknown. V lost 6 bases and J 0 bases, leaving 13 bases between the germline ends. Germline V gene lookup returns CDR1 MNHEY and CDR2 SMNVEV (reference sequence). The CDR3 is made up of 15 amino acids. This cohort consisted of healthy bone marrow donors. The PCR contained 60 Vbeta and 13 Jbeta primers. The assay was immunoSEQ multiplex PCR, and TCRdb's table has in-frame clones only and misses some. This sample has approximately 140,000 clones, with 70% to 85% found just once. The record originates from a study of cytomegalovirus exposure and HLA in healthy donors. Turning to the study itself: Membership in the Caucasian-associated ancestry cluster was found for about four fifths of 300 to 400 genotyped donors. The study's findings and limits: Based on reports, TCR beta sequences accurately predicted HLA-A and HLA-B alleles for most subjects. CMV serostatus was the sole immune exposure information available.

The clonotype originates from a woman in her thirties or forties in good health and CMV-seronegative. The sequenced sample was PBMCs. This chain links TRBV27 with TRBJ2-3; D is unclear. The CDR3: CASRAAGTSTDTQYF. CDR3 DNA: TGTGCCAGCAGAGCTGCAGGTACGAGCACAGATACGCAGTATTTT.